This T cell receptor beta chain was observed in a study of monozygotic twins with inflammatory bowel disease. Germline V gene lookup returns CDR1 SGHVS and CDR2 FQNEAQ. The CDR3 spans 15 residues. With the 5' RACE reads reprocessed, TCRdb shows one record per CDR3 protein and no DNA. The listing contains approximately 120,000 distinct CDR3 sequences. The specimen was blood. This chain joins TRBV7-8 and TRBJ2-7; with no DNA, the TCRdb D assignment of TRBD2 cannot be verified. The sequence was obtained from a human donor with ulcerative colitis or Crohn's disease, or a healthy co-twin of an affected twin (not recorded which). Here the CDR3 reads CASRPRGGLGYEQYF. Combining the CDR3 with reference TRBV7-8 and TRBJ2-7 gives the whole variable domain GAGVSQSPRYKVAKRGQDVALRCDPISGHVSLFWYQQALGQGPEFLTYFQNEAQLDKSGLPSDRFFAERPEGSVSTLKIQRTQQEDSAVYLCASRPRGGLGYEQYFGPGTRLTVT.